Listed here is a single T cell receptor beta chain. The data are from a study of blood T cell repertoires in COVID-19. Study-wide background: Acute-phase and convalescent COVID-19 samples originated in the United States, Italy and Spain.

Germline assignment: CDR1 LNHDA and CDR2 SQIVND (reference sequence). V lost 3 bases to trimming and J lost 3 bases; unmatched junction nucleotides: 4. CDR3 length: 14 amino acids. The assay was immunoSEQ multiplex PCR, and TCRdb's table has in-frame clones only and misses some. There are about 200,000 clones in the sample; about four fifths occur only once, and around 7.5% lies in the top ten. Sequenced sample: PBMCs or T cells enriched from blood (not recorded which). V gene TRBV19 combines with J gene TRBJ1-2; the match to TRBD1 covers 7 bases. The receptor comes from a man aged 40-49 years who had recovered from COVID-19. The CDR3 here is CASSINRGDYGYTF. The CDR3 nucleotides read TGTGCCAGTAGTATTAACAGGGGCGACTATGGCTACACCTTC.